This T cell receptor beta chain came from a study of cytomegalovirus exposure and HLA in healthy donors. Findings of the study overall: It was in a later analysis that TCR association rates were seen to vary by HLA locus, highest for DRB1 and lowest for HLA-C.

Germline V lookup: CDR1 SGHVS, CDR2 FQNEAQ. The CDR3 length is 17 residues. Deletions cut 4 bases from V and 2 bases from J, with 17 bases between. PCR involved 60 Vbeta and 13 Jbeta primers. Data came from immunoSEQ multiplex PCR; TCRdb stores just in-frame clones and leaves some out. The table has around 99,000 clones, about 78% seen once. Regarding this clone: Its specificity is not known.

The material sequenced was PBMCs. V gene TRBV7-8 combines with J gene TRBJ1-4, with a tentative D call TRBD1 (5 bases). The clonotype comes from a man aged 35-49 years in good health and CMV-seronegative. CDR3 protein: CASSSLPRVSTNEKLFF. The CDR3 DNA reads as TGTGCCAGCAGCTCCCTTCCCAGGGTCTCTACTAATGAAAAACTGTTTTTT.